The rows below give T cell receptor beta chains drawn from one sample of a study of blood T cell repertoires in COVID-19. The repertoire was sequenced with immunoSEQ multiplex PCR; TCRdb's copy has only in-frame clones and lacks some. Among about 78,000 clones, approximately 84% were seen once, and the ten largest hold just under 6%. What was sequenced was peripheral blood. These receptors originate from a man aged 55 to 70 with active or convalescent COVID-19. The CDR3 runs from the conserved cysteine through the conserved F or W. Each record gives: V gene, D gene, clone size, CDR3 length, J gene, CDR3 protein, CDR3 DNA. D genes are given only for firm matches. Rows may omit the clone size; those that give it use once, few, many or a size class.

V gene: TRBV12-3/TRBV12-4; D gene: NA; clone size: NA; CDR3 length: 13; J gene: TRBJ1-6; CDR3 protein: CASRFEKGAPLHF; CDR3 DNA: TGTGCCAGCAGGTTTGAGAAAGGGGCACCCCTCCACTTT
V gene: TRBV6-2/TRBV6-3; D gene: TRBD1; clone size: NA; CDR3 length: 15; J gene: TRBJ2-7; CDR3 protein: CASSEPGQGMHEQYF; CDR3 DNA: TGTGCCAGCAGTGAGCCGGGACAGGGAATGCACGAGCAGTACTTC
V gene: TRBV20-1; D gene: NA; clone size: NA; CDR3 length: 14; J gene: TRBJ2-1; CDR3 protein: CSASGESSYNEQFF; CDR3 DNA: TGCAGTGCTAGTGGGGAGAGCTCCTACAATGAGCAGTTCTTC
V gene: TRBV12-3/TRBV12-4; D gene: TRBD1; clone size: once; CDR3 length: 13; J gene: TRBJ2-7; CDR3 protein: CASSQDRVREQYF; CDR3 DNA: TGTGCCAGCAGTCAAGACAGGGTGAGGGAGCAGTACTTC
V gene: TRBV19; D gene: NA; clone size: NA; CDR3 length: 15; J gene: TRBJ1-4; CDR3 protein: CASSSLVGTNEKLFF; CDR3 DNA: TGTGCCAGTAGTTCCTTAGTGGGCACTAATGAAAAACTGTTTTTT
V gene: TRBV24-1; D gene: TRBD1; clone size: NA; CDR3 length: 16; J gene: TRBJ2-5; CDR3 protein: CATSDSGTGGQETQYF; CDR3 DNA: TGTGCCACCAGTGATAGTGGGACAGGGGGACAAGAGACCCAGTACTTC
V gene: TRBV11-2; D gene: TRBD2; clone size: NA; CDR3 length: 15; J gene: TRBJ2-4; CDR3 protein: CASSLAVSGVNIQYF; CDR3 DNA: TGTGCCAGCAGCTTAGCGGTTAGCGGGGTGAACATTCAGTACTTC
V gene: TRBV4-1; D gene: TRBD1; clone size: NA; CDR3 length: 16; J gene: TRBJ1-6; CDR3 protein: CASSRSLGQSNSPLHF; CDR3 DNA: TGCGCCAGCAGCCGGAGTCTGGGACAGTCTAATTCACCCCTCCACTTT
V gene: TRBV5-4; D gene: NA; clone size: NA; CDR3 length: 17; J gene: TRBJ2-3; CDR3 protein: CASSLEMGRGLTDTQYF; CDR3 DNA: TGTGCCAGCAGCTTGGAAATGGGTCGGGGACTTACAGATACGCAGTATTTT
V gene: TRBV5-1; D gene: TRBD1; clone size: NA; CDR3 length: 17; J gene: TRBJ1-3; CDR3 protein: CASSWDSYAVSGNTIYF; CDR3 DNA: TGCGCCAGCAGCTGGGACAGTTACGCCGTCTCTGGAAACACCATATATTTT
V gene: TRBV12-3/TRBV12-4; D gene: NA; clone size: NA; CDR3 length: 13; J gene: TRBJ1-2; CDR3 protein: CASSSGSRTVPTF; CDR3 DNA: TGTGCCAGCAGTTCCGGTTCTAGGACTGTCCCGACCTTC